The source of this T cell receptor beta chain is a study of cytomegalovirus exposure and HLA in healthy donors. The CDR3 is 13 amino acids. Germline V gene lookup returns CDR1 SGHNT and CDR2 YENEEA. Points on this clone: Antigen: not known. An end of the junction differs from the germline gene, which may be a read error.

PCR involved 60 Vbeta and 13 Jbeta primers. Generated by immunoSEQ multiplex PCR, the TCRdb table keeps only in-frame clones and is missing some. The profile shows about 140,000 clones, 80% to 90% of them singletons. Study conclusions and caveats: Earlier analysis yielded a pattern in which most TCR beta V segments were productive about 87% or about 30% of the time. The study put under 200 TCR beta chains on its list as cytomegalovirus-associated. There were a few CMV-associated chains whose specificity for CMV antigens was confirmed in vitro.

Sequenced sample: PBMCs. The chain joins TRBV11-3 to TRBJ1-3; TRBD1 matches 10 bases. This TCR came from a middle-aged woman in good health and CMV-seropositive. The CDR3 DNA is TGTGCCAGCAGCCGGACAGGGGGGAACACCATACATTTT. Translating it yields CASSRTGGNTIHF.